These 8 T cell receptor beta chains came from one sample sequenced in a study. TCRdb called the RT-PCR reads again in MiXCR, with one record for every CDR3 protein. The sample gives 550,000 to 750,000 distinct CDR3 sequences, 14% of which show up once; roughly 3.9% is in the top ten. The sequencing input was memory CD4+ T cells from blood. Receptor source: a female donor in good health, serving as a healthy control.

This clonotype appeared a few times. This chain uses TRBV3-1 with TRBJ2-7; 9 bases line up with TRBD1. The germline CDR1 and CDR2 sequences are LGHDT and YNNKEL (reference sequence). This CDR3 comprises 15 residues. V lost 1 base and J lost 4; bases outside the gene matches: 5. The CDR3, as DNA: TGTGCCAGCAGCCAAGGTTCGGGACAGGGATACGAGCAGTACTTC. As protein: CASSQGSGQGYEQYF.

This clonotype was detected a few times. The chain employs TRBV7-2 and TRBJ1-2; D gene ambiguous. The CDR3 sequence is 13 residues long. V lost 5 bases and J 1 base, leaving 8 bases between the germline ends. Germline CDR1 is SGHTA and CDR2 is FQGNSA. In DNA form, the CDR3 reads TGTGCCAGCAGCCCCCATAATAACTATGGCTACACCTTC. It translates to CASSPHNNYGYTF.

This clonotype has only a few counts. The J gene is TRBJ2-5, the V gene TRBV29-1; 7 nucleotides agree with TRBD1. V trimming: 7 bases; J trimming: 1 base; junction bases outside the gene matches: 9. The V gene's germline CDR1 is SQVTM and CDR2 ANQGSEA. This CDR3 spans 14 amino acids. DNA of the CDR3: TGCAGCGCAACGGGACAGTACCTCCAAGAGACCCAGTACTTC. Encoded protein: CSATGQYLQETQYF. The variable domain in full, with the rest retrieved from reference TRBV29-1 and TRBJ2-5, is SAVISQKPSRDICQRGTSLTIQCQVDSQVTMMFWYRQQPGQSLTLIATANQGSEATYESGFVIDKFPISRPNLTFSTLTVSNMSPEDSSIYLCSATGQYLQETQYFGPGTRLLVL.

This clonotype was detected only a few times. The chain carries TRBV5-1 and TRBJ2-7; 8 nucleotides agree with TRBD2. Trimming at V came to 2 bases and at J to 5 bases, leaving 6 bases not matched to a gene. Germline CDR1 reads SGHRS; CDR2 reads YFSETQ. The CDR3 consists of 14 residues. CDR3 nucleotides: TGCGCCAGCAGCTTAGCGGGGGCCGGGGACGAGCAGTACTTC. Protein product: CASSLAGAGDEQYF. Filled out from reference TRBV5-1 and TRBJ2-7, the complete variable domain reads KAGVTQTPRYLIKTRGQQVTLSCSPISGHRSVSWYQQTPGQGLQFLFEYFSETQRNKGNFPGRFSGRQFSNSRSEMNVSTLELGDSALYLCASSLAGAGDEQYFGPGTRLTVT.

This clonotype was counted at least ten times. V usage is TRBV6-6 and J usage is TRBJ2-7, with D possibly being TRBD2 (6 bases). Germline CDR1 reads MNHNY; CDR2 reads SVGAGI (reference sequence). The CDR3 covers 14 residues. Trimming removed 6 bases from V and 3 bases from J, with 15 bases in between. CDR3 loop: CASRWDSTLYEQYF. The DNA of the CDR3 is TGTGCCAGCAGGTGGGACTCCACCCTCTACGAGCAGTACTTC.

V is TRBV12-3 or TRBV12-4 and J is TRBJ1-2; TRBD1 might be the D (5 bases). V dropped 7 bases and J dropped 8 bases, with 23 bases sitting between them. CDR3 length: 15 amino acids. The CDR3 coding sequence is TGTGCCAGCAAACGAGCTGGGCAGGGTGACGGAGGCTACACCTTC. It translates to CASKRAGQGDGGYTF.

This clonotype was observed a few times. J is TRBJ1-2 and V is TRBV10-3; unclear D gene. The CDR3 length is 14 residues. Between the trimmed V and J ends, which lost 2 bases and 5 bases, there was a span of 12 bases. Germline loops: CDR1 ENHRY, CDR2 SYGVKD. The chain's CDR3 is CAISEPGRGYGYTF. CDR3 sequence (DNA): TGTGCCATCAGTGAGCCGGGGAGAGGGTATGGCTACACCTTC.

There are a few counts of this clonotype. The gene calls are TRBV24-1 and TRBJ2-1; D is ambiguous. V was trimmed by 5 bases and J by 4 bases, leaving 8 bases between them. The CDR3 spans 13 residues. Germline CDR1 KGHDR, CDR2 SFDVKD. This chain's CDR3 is CATSVVGYNEQFF. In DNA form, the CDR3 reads TGTGCCACCAGTGTGGTCGGATACAATGAGCAGTTCTTC.